A selection of T cell receptor beta chains follows, all from one sample in a study of T cell responses to AZD1222 COVID-19 vaccine. The table came from immunoSEQ multiplex PCR; TCRdb's copy has only in-frame clones and leaves some out. The data show roughly 150,000 clones, around 88% seen once. The specimen comprised peripheral blood, sampled 28 days after the second AZD1222 dose. All receptors derive from an adult who received the AZD1222 COVID-19 vaccine. Each CDR3 is given with its conserved first and last residue. Part of the rows lack a size; the others show once, few, many or a class for expanded clones.

v_gene,abundance,CDR3aa
TRBV19,.,CASAPGLYGYTF
TRBV10-3,.,CAISERSAEGETQYF
TRBV18,.,CASSSQRTNSGNTIYF
TRBV10-3,.,CAIRERDRGTEAFF
TRBV10-2,.,CASGDRGGPLNTEAFF
TRBV12-5,.,CASGLLAYGYTF
TRBV7-8,.,CASSSLAGGLPGELFF
TRBV6-1,.,CASSEGVEAFF
TRBV4-1,.,CASSLTEGPSYEQYF
TRBV5-6,.,CASSRSYEQYF
TRBV4-1,.,CASSSVTGELFF
TRBV5-1,.,CASSVSSGGETQYF
TRBV7-9,.,CASTGHYYGYTF
TRBV6-1,.,CASSEVRSWGDNQPQHF
TRBV25-1,.,CASRPFGQFGYTF
TRBV7-6,.,CASSFSAGGMNEQYF
TRBV14,.,CASSQVSSLISGNTIYF
TRBV4-1,few,CASSQDVGQIQETQYF
TRBV30,.,CAWSLGGPGQPQHF
TRBV10-3,.,CAISGSLGTGELFF
TRBV19,.,CASRLAGISAGGEQFF
TRBV2,.,CASSEKPRGLGGYTF
TRBV6-5,.,CASSPSTVSYEQYF
TRBV6-2/TRBV6-3,.,CASSYETGALGNQPQHF
TRBV24-1,once,CATSDAMTSGGNNEQFF
TRBV28,.,CASSLTSRGLVNSPLHF